Below are 22 T cell receptor beta chains sequenced from a single sample in a study of response to subunit inactivated influenza vaccine. A single record per CDR3 protein comes from TCRdb applying MiXCR to the RT-PCR reads. The sample holds approximately 680,000 distinct CDR3 sequences; roughly 14% are singletons and the top ten take roughly 12%. This specimen was PBMCs from blood, taken 11 to 12 days after vaccination. The receptors were gathered from a man in his fifties who received an inactivated influenza vaccine.

This clonotype was recorded many times. This rearrangement joins TRBV12-3 or TRBV12-4 to TRBJ2-3; D is unresolved. Trimming took 3 bases from V and 2 from J, leaving 9 bases between them. The CDR3 consists of 14 residues. The CDR3 loop is CASSFSGDTDTQYF. CDR3 nucleotide sequence: TGTGCCAGCAGTTTTTCCGGAGACACAGATACGCAGTATTTT.

This clonotype was detected a few times. The chain combines TRBV4-3 with TRBJ1-2; 7 bases map to TRBD1. The germline V gene has CDR1 LGHNA and CDR2 YSLEER. The CDR3 contains 16 residues. Losses at the gene ends were 5 bases for V and 0 bases for J; bases not matched to a gene: 9. The CDR3 nucleotides are TGCGCCAGCAGCTTAAGCGACAGGGCATCTAACTATGGCTACACCTTC. Amino acids: CASSLSDRASNYGYTF.

This clonotype has more than one count but fewer than ten. The chain combines TRBV18 with TRBJ2-1; no firm D call. V lost 3 bases and J lost 8, with 11 bases in between. The length of the CDR3 is 13 residues. From germline, CDR1 is KGHSH and CDR2 LQKENI. CDR3 coding DNA: TGTGCCAGCTCACCTCCTGTGGCCGATGAGCAGTTCTTC. Its protein product is CASSPPVADEQFF.

V is TRBV6-2 or TRBV6-3 and J is TRBJ1-1; 8 bases fit TRBD1. Germline V gives CDR1 MNHEY, CDR2 SVGEGT. J was trimmed by 5 bases and V by 10 bases; bases with no gene match: 9. The CDR3 consists of 13 residues. The CDR3 here is CATSDRGRTEAFF. The CDR3 bases are TGTGCCACCTCTGACAGGGGCAGGACTGAAGCTTTCTTT.

The J gene is TRBJ1-1, the V gene TRBV19; D perhaps matches TRBD1 (6 bases). Trimming took off 6 bases at V and 2 bases at J, with 10 bases between the two ends. CDR3 length equals 13 residues. The V gene's germline CDR1 is LNHDA and CDR2 SQIVND (reference sequence). CDR3 region: CASSAGTNTEAFF. The CDR3 bases are TGTGCCAGTAGCGCCGGGACAAACACTGAAGCTTTCTTT.

The CDR3 nucleotides are TGTGCCACCAGTGATTTCCCCACGGGTTGGACCCAGTACTTC. Protein product: CATSDFPTGWTQYF. This sequence joins TRBV24-1 and TRBJ2-5; no definite D call. The CDR3 is 14 amino acids. With 1 base removed from V and 7 bases from J, the gap between germline ends came to 12 bases. Per the germline V gene, CDR1 is KGHDR and CDR2 is SFDVKD.

This clonotype was counted between two and nine times. The J gene is TRBJ2-1, the V gene TRBV15, with 9 bases that match TRBD2. This CDR3 region has 17 residues. The germline V gene has CDR1 LNHNV and CDR2 YYDKDF (reference sequence). The ends lost 0 bases at V and 13 bases at J; junction bases unmatched: 16. The CDR3 DNA reads TGTGCCACCAGCAGAGATCGACTCCCCATCATGGGGACTAGCCAGTTCTTC. Protein: CATSRDRLPIMGTSQFF.

This clonotype has only a few counts. V usage is TRBV20-1 and J usage is TRBJ2-5, with D maybe TRBD1 (5 bases). Trimming cost V 6 bases and J 3 bases, with 8 bases left between them. Germline V gene lookup returns CDR1 DFQATT and CDR2 SNEGSKA (reference sequence). The CDR3 has 11 residues. The CDR3 DNA follows: TGCAGTGCAACGACAGAAGAGACCCAGTACTTC. Its translation is CSATTEETQYF.

This clonotype has only one observation. J is TRBJ2-5 and V is TRBV11-2; 8 bases agree with TRBD2. The CDR3 sequence is 17 residues long. Unmatched junction bases numbered 7, after V lost 1 base and J lost 0 bases. CDR1 is SGHAT, CDR2 FQNNGV, per germline. The CDR3 here is CASSLGFSGSHQETQYF. The CDR3 DNA reads as TGTGCCAGCAGCTTAGGGTTCAGCGGGAGCCACCAAGAGACCCAGTACTTC.

This clonotype was counted only a few times. The chain recombines TRBV29-1 with TRBJ2-1; D not certain. Per the germline V gene, CDR1 is SQVTM and CDR2 is ANQGSEA. V lost 4 bases and J 0 bases, leaving 25 bases between the germline ends. This CDR3 region has 19 residues. The chain's CDR3 is CSVVPSWAGYPSSYNEQFF. DNA of the CDR3: TGCAGCGTTGTTCCGTCCTGGGCAGGCTATCCGAGCTCCTACAATGAGCAGTTCTTC.

V is TRBV20-1 and J is TRBJ2-2; TRBD2 aligns across 12 bases. CDR1 is DFQATT, CDR2 SNEGSKA, per germline (reference sequence). This CDR3 is built from 16 residues. V lost 1 base to trimming and J lost 4 bases; unmatched junction nucleotides: 4. The CDR3 is CSARASGRAFTGELFF. Here the CDR3 DNA reads TGCAGTGCTAGAGCTAGCGGGAGGGCCTTCACCGGGGAGCTGTTTTTT.

This clonotype was seen a few times. J is TRBJ2-5 and V is TRBV24-1; D gene unclear. Germline lookup yields CDR1 KGHDR and CDR2 SFDVKD. Trimming stripped 3 bases from V and 4 bases from J, with 5 bases between. This CDR3 is 12 amino acids long. The CDR3 here is CATSDQTETQYF. The CDR3 DNA sequence: TGTGCCACCAGTGATCAAACAGAGACCCAGTACTTC.

The chain employs TRBV28 and TRBJ1-5; no clear D. V shed 11 bases and J shed 3 bases, with 11 bases lying between them. The CDR3 runs 12 residues. Germline CDR1 MDHEN, CDR2 SYDVKM. The CDR3 nucleotides are TGTGCCGTGCAGCTTAACAATCAGCCCCAGCATTTT. Its translation is CAVQLNNQPQHF.

The chain recombines TRBV21-1 with TRBJ1-1. TRBV21-1 has pseudogene status. The CDR3 spans 13 residues. CDR3 region: CASTPPGSTEAFF. The CDR3 bases are TGTGCCAGCACCCCCCCCGGAAGCACTGAAGCTTTCTTT.

This clonotype was picked up a small number of times. The chain employs TRBV27 and TRBJ1-5; D ambiguous. Germline V gives CDR1 MNHEY, CDR2 SMNVEV (reference sequence). The length of the CDR3 is 14 residues. V lost 2 bases to trimming and J lost 7 bases, with 12 bases between them. Here the CDR3 DNA reads TGTGCCAGCAGTTTAACAGCGATCTTGCAGCCCCAGCATTTT. This sequence encodes CASSLTAILQPQHF.

This chain joins TRBV7-2 and TRBJ2-5; no clear D. The CDR3 has 14 amino acids. Deletions cut 1 base from V and 4 bases from J, with 10 bases between. From germline, CDR1 is SGHTA and CDR2 FQGNSA. CDR3 sequence: CASSLGGLGETQYF. The CDR3 DNA reads as TGTGCCAGCAGCTTAGGGGGTTTAGGAGAGACCCAGTACTTC.

The V gene is TRBV7-8, the J gene TRBJ1-5; D is unclear. Germline loops: CDR1 SGHVS, CDR2 FQNEAQ. CDR3 length equals 14 residues. V was clipped by 8 bases and J by 3 bases, with 14 bases between them. DNA of the CDR3: TGTGCCAGCCCCCGGACTGAATCCAATCAGCCCCAGCATTTT. Protein sequence: CASPRTESNQPQHF.

This clonotype was counted a few times. V is TRBV6-1 and J is TRBJ1-5, with D tentatively TRBD1 (5 bases). Germline loops: CDR1 MNHNS, CDR2 SASEGT. Deletions cut 4 bases from V and 2 bases from J, with 12 bases between. This CDR3 region has 15 residues. The chain's CDR3 is CASSVGLNGNQPQHF. CDR3 coding DNA: TGTGCCAGCAGTGTGGGGCTAAACGGCAATCAGCCCCAGCATTTT.

J is TRBJ1-2 and V is TRBV27, with D unresolved. Trimming stripped 6 bases from V and 7 bases from J, with 18 bases between. Looked up from germline, CDR1 is MNHEY and CDR2 is SMNVEV (reference sequence). The CDR3 totals 14 residues. CDR3 region: CASRASPDLGGYTF. In nucleotides, the CDR3 is TGTGCCAGCAGAGCGAGCCCTGACCTGGGTGGCTACACCTTC.

This chain uses TRBV6-1 with TRBJ2-7; 7 bases map to TRBD1. The V gene end was trimmed by 7 bases and the J gene end by 0 bases; junction bases not matched to a gene: 12. The V gene's germline CDR1 is MNHNS and CDR2 SASEGT. The CDR3 length is 16 residues. DNA for the CDR3: TGTGCCAGCAAGACCCAGGGGGTTTTATCCTCCTACGAGCAGTACTTC. It translates to CASKTQGVLSSYEQYF.

The chain combines TRBV25-1 with TRBJ2-2; a possible D gene is TRBD1 (6 bases). The CDR3 runs 15 residues. Germline CDR1 and CDR2: MGHDK and SYGVNS. Trimming cost V 11 bases and J 2 bases, with 18 bases left between them. CDR3 in amino acids: CAGITWGPNTGELFF. The CDR3 DNA sequence: TGTGCCGGGATCACTTGGGGGCCAAACACCGGGGAGCTGTTTTTT. Looking up the rest from reference TRBV25-1 and TRBJ2-2 gives the full variable domain: EADIYQTPRYLVIGTGKKITLECSQTMGHDKMYWYQQDPGMELHLIHYSYGVNSTEKGDLSSESTVSRIRTEHFPLTLESARPSHTSQYLCAGITWGPNTGELFFGEGSRLTVL.

In this sample, this clonotype turned up many times. This chain links TRBV12-3 or TRBV12-4 with TRBJ2-7, with 9 bases aligning to TRBD1. V lost 0 bases to trimming and J lost 0 bases; unmatched junction nucleotides: 9. The CDR3 covers 18 residues. CDR3: CASSLAPGQGLSSYEQYF. The CDR3 coding sequence is TGTGCCAGCAGTTTAGCGCCGGGACAGGGCCTTAGCTCCTACGAGCAGTACTTC.